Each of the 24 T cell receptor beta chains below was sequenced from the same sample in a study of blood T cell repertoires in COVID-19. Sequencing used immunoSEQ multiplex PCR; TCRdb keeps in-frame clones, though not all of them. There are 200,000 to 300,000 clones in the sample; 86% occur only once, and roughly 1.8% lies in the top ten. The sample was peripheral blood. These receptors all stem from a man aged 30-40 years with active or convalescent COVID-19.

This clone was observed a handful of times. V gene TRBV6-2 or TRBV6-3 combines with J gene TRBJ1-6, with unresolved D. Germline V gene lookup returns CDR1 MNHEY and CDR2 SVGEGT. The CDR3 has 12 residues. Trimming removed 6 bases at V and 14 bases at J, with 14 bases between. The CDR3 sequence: CASSPSLYTLHF. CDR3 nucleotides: TGTGCCAGCAGCCCTAGTCTTTACACCCTCCACTTT.

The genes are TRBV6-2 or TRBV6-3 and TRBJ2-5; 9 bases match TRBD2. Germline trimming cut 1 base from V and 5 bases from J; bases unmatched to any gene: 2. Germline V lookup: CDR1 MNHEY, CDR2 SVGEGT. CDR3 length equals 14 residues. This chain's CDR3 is CASSYLTSGETQYF. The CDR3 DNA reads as TGTGCCAGCAGTTACTTGACTAGCGGCGAGACCCAGTACTTC.

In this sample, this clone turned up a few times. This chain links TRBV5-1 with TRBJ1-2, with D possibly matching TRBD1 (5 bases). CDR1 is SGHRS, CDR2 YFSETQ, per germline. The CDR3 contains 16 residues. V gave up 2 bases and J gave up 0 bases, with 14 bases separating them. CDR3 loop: CASSFSGATANYGYTF. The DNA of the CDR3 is TGCGCCAGCAGCTTTAGTGGGGCGACAGCTAACTATGGCTACACCTTC.

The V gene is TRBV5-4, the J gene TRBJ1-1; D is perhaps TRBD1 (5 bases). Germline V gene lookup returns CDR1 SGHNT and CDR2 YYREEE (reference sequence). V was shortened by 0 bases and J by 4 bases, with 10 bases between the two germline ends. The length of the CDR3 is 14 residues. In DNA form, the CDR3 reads TGTGCCAGCAGCTTGGACAGGTGGACCACTGAAGCTTTCTTT. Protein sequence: CASSLDRWTTEAFF.

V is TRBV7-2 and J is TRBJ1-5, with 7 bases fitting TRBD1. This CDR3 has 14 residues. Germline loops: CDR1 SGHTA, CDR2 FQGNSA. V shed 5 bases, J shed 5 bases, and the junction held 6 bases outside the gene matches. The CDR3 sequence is CASSLGQSYQPQHF. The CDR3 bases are TGTGCCAGCAGCCTGGGACAGAGTTATCAGCCCCAGCATTTT.

CDR3 residues: CASSFLQGADKEQFF. Here the CDR3 DNA reads TGTGCCAGCAGCTTTCTCCAGGGGGCTGATAAGGAGCAGTTCTTC. The V and J genes are TRBV7-9 and TRBJ2-1; 8 bases align to TRBD1. V lost 3 bases to trimming and J lost 10 bases; unmatched junction nucleotides: 11. The CDR3 is made up of 15 amino acids. Per the germline V gene, CDR1 is SEHNR and CDR2 is FQNEAQ (reference sequence).

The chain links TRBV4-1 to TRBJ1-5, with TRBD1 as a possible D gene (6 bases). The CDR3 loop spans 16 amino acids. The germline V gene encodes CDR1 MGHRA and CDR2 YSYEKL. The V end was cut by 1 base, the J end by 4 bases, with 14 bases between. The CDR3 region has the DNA TGCGCCAGCAGCCAAGGAGCAGGGGTGGGAAATCAGCCCCAGCATTTT. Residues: CASSQGAGVGNQPQHF.

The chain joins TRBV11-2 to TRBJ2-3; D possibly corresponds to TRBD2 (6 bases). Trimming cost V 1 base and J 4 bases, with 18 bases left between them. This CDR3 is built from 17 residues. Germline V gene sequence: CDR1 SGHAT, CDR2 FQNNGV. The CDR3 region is CASSLAFGGGGPDTQYF. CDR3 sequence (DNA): TGTGCCAGCAGCTTAGCCTTCGGTGGGGGAGGCCCAGATACGCAGTATTTT. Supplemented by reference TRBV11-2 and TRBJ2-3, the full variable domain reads EAGVAQSPRYKIIEKRQSVAFWCNPISGHATLYWYQQILGQGPKLLIQFQNNGVVDDSQLPKDRFSAERLKGVDSTLKIQPAKLEDSAVYLCASSLAFGGGGPDTQYFGPGTRLTVL.

This chain's CDR3 is CASSPYTGLNTEAFF. Here the CDR3 DNA reads TGTGCCAGCTCACCATATACAGGTTTGAACACTGAAGCTTTCTTT. The genes are TRBV18 and TRBJ1-1, with D possibly TRBD1 on 5 matching bases. Deletions cut 2 bases from V and 0 bases from J, with 10 bases between. The CDR3 has 15 residues. Germline CDR1 reads KGHSH; CDR2 reads LQKENI.

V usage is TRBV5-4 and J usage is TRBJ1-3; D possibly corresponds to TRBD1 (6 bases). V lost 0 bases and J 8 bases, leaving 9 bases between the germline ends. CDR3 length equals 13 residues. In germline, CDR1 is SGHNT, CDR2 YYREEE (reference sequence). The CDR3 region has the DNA TGTGCCAGCAGCTTGGTCGGGGGGCACACCATATATTTT. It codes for CASSLVGGHTIYF.

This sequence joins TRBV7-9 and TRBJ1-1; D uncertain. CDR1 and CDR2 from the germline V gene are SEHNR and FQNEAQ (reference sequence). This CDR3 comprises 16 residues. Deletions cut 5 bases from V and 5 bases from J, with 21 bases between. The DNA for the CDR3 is TGTGCCAGCAGCGAACACCCAGAGACGAGAGGGACTGAAGCTTTCTTT. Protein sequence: CASSEHPETRGTEAFF.

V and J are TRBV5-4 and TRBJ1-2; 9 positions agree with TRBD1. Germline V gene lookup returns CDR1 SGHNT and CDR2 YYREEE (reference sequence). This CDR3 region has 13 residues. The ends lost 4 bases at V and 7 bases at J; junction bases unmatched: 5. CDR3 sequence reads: CASSTLTGGGYTF. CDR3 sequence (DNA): TGTGCCAGCAGCACCCTGACAGGGGGTGGCTACACCTTC. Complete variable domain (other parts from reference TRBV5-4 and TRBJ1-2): ETGVTQSPTHLIKTRGQQVTLRCSSQSGHNTVSWYQQALGQGPQFIFQYYREEENGRGNFPPRFSGLQFPNYSSELNVNALELDDSALYLCASSTLTGGGYTFGSGTRLTVV.

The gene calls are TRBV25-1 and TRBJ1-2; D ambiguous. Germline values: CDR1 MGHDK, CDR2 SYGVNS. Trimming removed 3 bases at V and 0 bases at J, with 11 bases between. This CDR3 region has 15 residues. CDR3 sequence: CASSEYGEPNYGYTF. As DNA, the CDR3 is TGTGCCAGCAGTGAGTACGGGGAACCTAACTATGGCTACACCTTC.

CDR3 region: CASSSPQGYEFPGANVLTF. CDR3 DNA sequence: TGTGCCAGCAGCTCCCCCCAGGGGTATGAGTTCCCTGGGGCCAACGTCCTGACTTTC. This sequence joins TRBV7-9 and TRBJ2-6; possible D gene TRBD1, 6 bases. This CDR3 comprises 19 residues. Trimming removed 4 bases from V and 2 bases from J, with 21 bases in between. Germline CDR1 SEHNR, CDR2 FQNEAQ (reference sequence).

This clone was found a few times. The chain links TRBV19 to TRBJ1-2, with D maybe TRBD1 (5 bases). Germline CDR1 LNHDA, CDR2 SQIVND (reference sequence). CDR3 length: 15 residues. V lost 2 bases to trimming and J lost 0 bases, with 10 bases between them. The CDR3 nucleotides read TGTGCCAGTAGTATACAGGACACAACTAACTATGGCTACACCTTC. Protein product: CASSIQDTTNYGYTF.

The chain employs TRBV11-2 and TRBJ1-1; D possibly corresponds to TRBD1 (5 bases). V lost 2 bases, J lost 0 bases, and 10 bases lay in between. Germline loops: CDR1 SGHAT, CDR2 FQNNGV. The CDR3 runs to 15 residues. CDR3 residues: CASSLMPGMNTEAFF. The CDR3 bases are TGTGCCAGCAGCTTAATGCCAGGGATGAACACTGAAGCTTTCTTT.

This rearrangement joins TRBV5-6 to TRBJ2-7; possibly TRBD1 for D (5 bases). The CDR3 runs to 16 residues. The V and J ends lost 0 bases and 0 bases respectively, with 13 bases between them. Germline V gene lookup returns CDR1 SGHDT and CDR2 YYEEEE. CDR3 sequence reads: CASSLERQGTSYEQYF. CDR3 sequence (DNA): TGTGCCAGCAGCTTGGAGCGTCAGGGAACCTCCTACGAGCAGTACTTC.

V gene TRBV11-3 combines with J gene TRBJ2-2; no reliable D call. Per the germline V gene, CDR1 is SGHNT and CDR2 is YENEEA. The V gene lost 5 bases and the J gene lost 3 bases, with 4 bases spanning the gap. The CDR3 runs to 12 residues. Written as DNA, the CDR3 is TGTGCCAGCAGCCCCTACACCGGGGAGCTGTTTTTT. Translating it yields CASSPYTGELFF.

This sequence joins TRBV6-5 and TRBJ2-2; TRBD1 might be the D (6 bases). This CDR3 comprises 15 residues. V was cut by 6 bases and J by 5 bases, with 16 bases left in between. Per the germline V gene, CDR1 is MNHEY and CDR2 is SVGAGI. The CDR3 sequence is CASSKERGYTGELFF. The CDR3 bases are TGTGCCAGCAGCAAAGAGAGGGGGTATACCGGGGAGCTGTTTTTT.

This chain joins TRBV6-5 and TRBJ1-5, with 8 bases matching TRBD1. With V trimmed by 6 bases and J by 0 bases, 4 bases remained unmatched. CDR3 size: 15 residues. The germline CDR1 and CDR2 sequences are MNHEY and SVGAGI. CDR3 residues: CASRIGQGSNQPQHF. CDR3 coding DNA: TGTGCCAGCAGGATAGGACAGGGTAGCAATCAGCCCCAGCATTTT.

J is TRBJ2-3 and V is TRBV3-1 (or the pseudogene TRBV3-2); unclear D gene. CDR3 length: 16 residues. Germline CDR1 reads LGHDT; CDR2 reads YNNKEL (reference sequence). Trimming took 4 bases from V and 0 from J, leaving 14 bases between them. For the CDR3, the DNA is TGTGCCAGCAGCCTTTCGCTCTACCAAAGCACAGATACGCAGTATTTT. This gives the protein CASSLSLYQSTDTQYF.

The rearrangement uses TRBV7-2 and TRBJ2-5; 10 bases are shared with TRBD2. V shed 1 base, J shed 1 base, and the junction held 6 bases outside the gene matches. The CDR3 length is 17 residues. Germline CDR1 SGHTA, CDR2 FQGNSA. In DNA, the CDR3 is TGTGCCAGCAGCTTAGAGTCGCTAGCGGGGGCCCAAGAGACCCAGTACTTC. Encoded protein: CASSLESLAGAQETQYF. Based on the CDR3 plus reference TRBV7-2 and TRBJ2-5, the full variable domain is GAGVSQSPSNKVTEKGKDVELRCDPISGHTALYWYRQSLGQGLEFLIYFQGNSAPDKSGLPSDRFSAERTGGSVSTLTIQRTQQEDSAVYLCASSLESLAGAQETQYFGPGTRLLVL.

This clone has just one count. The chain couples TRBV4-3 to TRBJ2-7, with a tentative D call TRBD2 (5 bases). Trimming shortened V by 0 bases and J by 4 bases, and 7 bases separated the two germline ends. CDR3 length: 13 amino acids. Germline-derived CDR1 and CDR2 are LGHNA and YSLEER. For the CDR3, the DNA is TGCGCCAGCAGCCAAGATAGGAGGTACGAGCAGTACTTC. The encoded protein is CASSQDRRYEQYF.

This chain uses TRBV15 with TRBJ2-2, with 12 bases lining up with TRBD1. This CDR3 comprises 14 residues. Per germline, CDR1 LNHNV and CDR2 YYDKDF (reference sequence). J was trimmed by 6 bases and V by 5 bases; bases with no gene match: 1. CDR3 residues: CATSGTGGPGELFF. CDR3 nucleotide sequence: TGTGCCACCAGCGGGACAGGGGGCCCCGGGGAGCTGTTTTTT. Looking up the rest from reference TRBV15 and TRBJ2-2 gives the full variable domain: DAMVIQNPRYQVTQFGKPVTLSCSQTLNHNVMYWYQQKSSQAPKLLFHYYDKDFNNEADTPDNFQSRRPNTSFCFLDIRSPGLGDTAMYLCATSGTGGPGELFFGEGSRLTVL.